Listed below are T cell receptor beta chains from one sample, sequenced in a study of cytomegalovirus exposure and HLA in healthy donors. Some clones are missing from TCRdb's copy, which holds only in-frame ones; the method was immunoSEQ multiplex PCR. Among about 160,000 clones listed, about 85% were seen once. The specimen was PBMCs. All receptors derive from a man younger than 45 in good health and CMV-seropositive. The CDR3 runs from the conserved cysteine through the conserved F or W. D genes are given only for firm matches. Not every row has a clone size; where given, it reads once, few, many or a size class.

v_gene	j_gene	abundance	len	d_gene	CDR3nt	CDR3aa
TRBV19	TRBJ1-1	once	14	TRBD1	TGTGCCAGTAGTCGTCAGGGGGCATGGACTGAAGCTTTCTTT	CASSRQGAWTEAFF
TRBV7-8	TRBJ1-2	NA	14	NA	TGTGCCAGCAGCCAGCAAGGGGGGGGCTATGGCTACACCTTC	CASSQQGGGYGYTF
TRBV5-1	TRBJ2-7	NA	14	TRBD1	TGCGCCAGCAGCATAGGGACAGGGGACTACGAGCAGTACTTC	CASSIGTGDYEQYF
TRBV29-1	TRBJ2-7	NA	14	TRBD2	TGCAGCGTTGAGGGGTCTAGCGGGGACCTTGTGCAGTACTTC	CSVEGSSGDLVQYF
TRBV11-2	TRBJ1-3	NA	15	NA	TGTGCCAGCAGCTTCCAGGGCTACTCTGGAAACACCATATATTTT	CASSFQGYSGNTIYF
TRBV18	TRBJ1-6	NA	14	TRBD1	TGTGCCAGCTCACGGGACAGGGATAATTCACCCCTCCACTTT	CASSRDRDNSPLHF
TRBV30	TRBJ2-6	NA	14	NA	TGTGCCTCCCCGGGGGTCTCTGGGGCCAACGTCCTGACTTTC	CASPGVSGANVLTF
TRBV5-5	TRBJ2-3	NA	15	TRBD2	TGTGCCAGCAGCTTGAACGGGAGGGGCACAGATACGCAGTATTTT	CASSLNGRGTDTQYF
TRBV5-1	TRBJ2-7	few	15	TRBD1	TGCGCCAGCAGCGCGGACAGGCCGCTTCCCTACGAGCAGTACTTC	CASSADRPLPYEQYF
TRBV5-1	TRBJ1-6	NA	14	TRBD1	TGCGCCAGCAGCCTGGACAGGGGCAATTCACCCCTCCACTTT	CASSLDRGNSPLHF
TRBV27	TRBJ1-1	NA	13	NA	TGTGCCAGCAGTTTCAGGCCTAACACTGAAGCTTTCTTT	CASSFRPNTEAFF
TRBV10-2	TRBJ2-1	NA	14	NA	TGCGCCAGCCTAGGAACAGGGGGGGACAATGAGCAGTTCTTC	CASLGTGGDNEQFF
TRBV28	TRBJ1-1	NA	12	TRBD1	TGTGCCAGCAGGGGGGACAGGACTGAAGCTTTCTTT	CASRGDRTEAFF
TRBV16	TRBJ2-7	once	13	NA	TGTGCCAGCAGCCAATCGGGCCCCTACGAGCAGTACTTC	CASSQSGPYEQYF
TRBV4-1	TRBJ1-6	NA	16	NA	TGCGCCAGCAGCCAAGATCCCACAAGCCGAGGATCACCCCTCCACTTT	CASSQDPTSRGSPLHF
TRBV14	TRBJ2-7	NA	16	NA	TGTGCCAGCAGCCAAGATCGATCTCACTACTTTTACGAGCAGTACTTC	CASSQDRSHYFYEQYF
TRBV7-8	TRBJ1-3	NA	16	NA	TGTGCCAGCAGCTATTTGACAGGACTCTCTGGAAACACCATATATTTT	CASSYLTGLSGNTIYF
TRBV10-3	TRBJ1-4	NA	16	NA	TGTGCCATCAGCACAACCGCAGGGTGGCCTAATGAAAAACTGTTTTTT	CAISTTAGWPNEKLFF
TRBV25-1	TRBJ1-1	few	14	NA	TGTGCCAGCCGTACGATGGGCAGAATCACTGAAGCTTTCTTT	CASRTMGRITEAFF
TRBV7-9	TRBJ2-1	NA	13	NA	TGTGCCAGCAGCTTAGTACCCGATCCCAGGCAGTTCTTC	CASSLVPDPRQFF
TRBV19	TRBJ2-4	NA	14	TRBD1	TGTGCCAGTAAACCTGGGACAGATTTGGGGATTCAGTACTTC	CASKPGTDLGIQYF
TRBV5-4	TRBJ1-2	NA	15	TRBD1	TGTGCCAGCAGCGGGACAGGGCCGGTAGGTCTTGACTACACCTTC	CASSGTGPVGLDYTF
TRBV13	TRBJ2-7	NA	14	NA	TGTGCCAGCAGCCCCGGAGCCTCTCTCTACGAGCAGTACTTC	CASSPGASLYEQYF
TRBV5-1	TRBJ2-1	few	15	TRBD2	TGCGCCAGCAGCCCCGGACTAGCGGGTTTGGATGAGCAGTTCTTC	CASSPGLAGLDEQFF
TRBV10-1	TRBJ2-7	few	22	TRBD2	TGCGCCAGCGGACAACCGGGACAGGGACATAGAGGTAGCGGGGGGGCGGGTTACGAGCAGTACTTC	CASGQPGQGHRGSGGAGYEQYF
TRBV21-1	TRBJ1-2	NA	14	NA	TGTGCCAGCAGCAAACAGGGGAACGACTATGGCTACACCTTC	CASSKQGNDYGYTF
TRBV5-1	TRBJ1-3	NA	16	TRBD1	TGCGCCAGCAGCGCTACAGGGGTCTGGTCTGGAAACACCATATATTTT	CASSATGVWSGNTIYF
TRBV19	TRBJ1-6	once	13	NA	TGTGCCAGTAGCCAACAGCATAATTCACCCCTCCACTTT	CASSQQHNSPLHF
TRBV4-3	TRBJ2-1	once	16	NA	TGCGCCAGCAGCCGGGGACACCTGAGGGCATACAATGAGCAGTTCTTC	CASSRGHLRAYNEQFF
TRBV5-1	TRBJ1-5	NA	15	TRBD1	TGCGCCAGCAGCCTTGGGACAGGGCAAAATCAGCCCCAGCATTTT	CASSLGTGQNQPQHF
TRBV19	TRBJ1-1	NA	14	NA	TGTGCCAGTAGTATGGGAGGGCCGAACACTGAAGCTTTCTTT	CASSMGGPNTEAFF
TRBV19	TRBJ1-1	once	14	TRBD1	TGTGCCAGTAGTATAACAGGGGGCTACACTGAAGCTTTCTTT	CASSITGGYTEAFF
TRBV7-2	TRBJ2-1	NA	14	NA	TGTGCCAGCAGCTTAGTAGGTAGTCCGGGTGAGCAGTTCTTC	CASSLVGSPGEQFF
TRBV19	TRBJ1-5	NA	15	NA	TGTGCCGCCAGGGCCGGGGGGGGACGGGGTCAGCCCCAGCATTTT	CAARAGGGRGQPQHF
TRBV9	TRBJ2-7	NA	15	TRBD1	TGTGCCAGCAGCGTAGAGCAAGGACAGGGGGCTAAGCAGTACTTC	CASSVEQGQGAKQYF
TRBV7-8	TRBJ1-5	few	12	NA	TGTGCCAGCAGCTCACTAAACCAGCCCCAGCATTTT	CASSSLNQPQHF
TRBV11-2	TRBJ1-1	NA	15	TRBD1	TGTGCCAGCAGCTCCCAGCTGGACAGGGGAGTTGAAGCTTTCTTT	CASSSQLDRGVEAFF
TRBV4-1	TRBJ2-1	NA	16	NA	TGCGCCAGCAGCCAAGGAGTGGACAGCTTACACAATGAGCAGTTCTTC	CASSQGVDSLHNEQFF
TRBV11-2	TRBJ2-1	NA	13	NA	TGTGCCAGCAGCTTAGATAGGCGGGGTAAGCAGTTCTTC	CASSLDRRGKQFF
TRBV9	TRBJ2-5	NA	13	NA	TGTGCCAGCAGCTCCCCGGGGAAAGAGACCCAGTACTTC	CASSSPGKETQYF
TRBV19	TRBJ2-5	NA	15	TRBD2	TGTGCCAGTAGTGGGGTTAGCGGGGGGCAAGAGACCCAGTACTTC	CASSGVSGGQETQYF
TRBV19	TRBJ1-2	NA	12	TRBD1	TGTGCCAGTTCCCCAACAGGGGCTGGCTACACCTTC	CASSPTGAGYTF
TRBV28	TRBJ2-5	NA	13	NA	TGTGCCAGCAGAGGACTAACGAAAGAGACCCAGTACTTC	CASRGLTKETQYF
TRBV5-5	TRBJ2-2	NA	17	NA	TGTGCCAGCAGCCCAGGAGGGGCCAGAATGAACACCGGGGAGCTGTTTTTT	CASSPGGARMNTGELFF
TRBV10-3	TRBJ1-2	NA	13	TRBD1	TGTGCCATCGTAAACAGGGGATTGGATGGCTACACCTTC	CAIVNRGLDGYTF
TRBV11-2	TRBJ1-4	NA	17	NA	TGTGCCAGCAGCTTAGCTAGGACATATCTCTCGGATGAAAAACTGTTTTTT	CASSLARTYLSDEKLFF
TRBV12-5	TRBJ1-6	NA	14	NA	TGTGCTAGTGGTTTGAAACGGTATAATTCACCCCTCCACTTT	CASGLKRYNSPLHF
TRBV6-5	TRBJ2-3	once	15	TRBD1	TGTGCCAGCAGTTACTCGGGGACAGGGACAGATACGCAGTATTTT	CASSYSGTGTDTQYF
TRBV29-1	TRBJ2-3	NA	11	NA	TGCAGCGTCGGGTACACAGATACGCAGTATTTT	CSVGYTDTQYF
TRBV2	TRBJ2-1	NA	15	TRBD2	TGTGCCAGCAGGCTAGCGGGGGGTTTTTACAATGAGCAGTTCTTC	CASRLAGGFYNEQFF
TRBV19	TRBJ2-3	NA	15	TRBD1	TGTGCCAGTAGTAAAGGGACAGAGAGCACAGATACGCAGTATTTT	CASSKGTESTDTQYF
TRBV2	TRBJ1-2	NA	12	NA	TGTGCCAGCAACCCAGAAAACTATGGCTACACCTTC	CASNPENYGYTF
TRBV19	TRBJ1-2	NA	14	TRBD1	TGTGCCGCGGGCAGGGGGCCACGCAACTATGGCTACACCTTC	CAAGRGPRNYGYTF